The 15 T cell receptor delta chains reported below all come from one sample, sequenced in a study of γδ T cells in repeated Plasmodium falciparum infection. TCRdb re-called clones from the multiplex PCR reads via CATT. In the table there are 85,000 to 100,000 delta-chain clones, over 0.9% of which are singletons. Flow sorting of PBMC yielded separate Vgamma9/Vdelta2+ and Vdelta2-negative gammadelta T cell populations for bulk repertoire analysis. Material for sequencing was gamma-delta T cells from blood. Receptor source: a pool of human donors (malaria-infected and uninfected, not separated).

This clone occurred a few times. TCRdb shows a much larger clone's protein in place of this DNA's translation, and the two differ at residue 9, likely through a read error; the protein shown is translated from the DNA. The CDR3 DNA reads as TGTGCCTGTGACACCGGGGGATCGAAAAAAGCACAACTCTTCTTT. It codes for CACDTGGSKKAQLFF. The V call is TRDV2, the J call TRDJ2, with 7 nucleotides matching TRDD3. TCRdb records no J gene; here it was assigned by comparing the DNA to germline. Trimming took 0 bases from V and 7 from J; bases not matched to a gene: 7. Germline V gene lookup returns CDR1 GEAIGNYY and CDR2 EKD. The CDR3 runs 15 residues.

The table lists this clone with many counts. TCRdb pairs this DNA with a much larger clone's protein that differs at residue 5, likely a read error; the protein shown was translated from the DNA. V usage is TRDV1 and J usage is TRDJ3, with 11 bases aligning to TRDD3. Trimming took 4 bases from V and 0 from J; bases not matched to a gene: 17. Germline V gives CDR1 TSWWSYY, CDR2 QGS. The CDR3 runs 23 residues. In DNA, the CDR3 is TGTGCTCTTGGGGGAACGACCTTCCCCTGGGGGATACCCACCTCCTGGGACACCCGACAGATGTTTTTC. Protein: CALGGTTFPWGIPTSWDTRQMFF.

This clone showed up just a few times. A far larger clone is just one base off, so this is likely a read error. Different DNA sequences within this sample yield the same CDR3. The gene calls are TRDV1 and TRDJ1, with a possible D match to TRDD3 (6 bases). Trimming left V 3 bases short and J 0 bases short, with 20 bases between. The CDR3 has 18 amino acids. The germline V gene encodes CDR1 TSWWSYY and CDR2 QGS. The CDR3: CALGDAPGGGQYTDKLIF. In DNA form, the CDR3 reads TGTGCTCTTGGGGACGCCCCTGGAGGGGGACAGTACACCGATAAACTCATCTTT.

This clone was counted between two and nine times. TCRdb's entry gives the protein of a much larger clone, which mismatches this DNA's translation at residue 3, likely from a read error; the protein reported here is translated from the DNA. The chain's CDR3 is CAPGEPTRLLLGGYTDKLIF. CDR3 coding DNA: TGTGCTCCTGGGGAGCCCACGAGACTTCTGCTGGGAGGGTACACCGATAAACTCATCTTT. The chain carries TRDV1 and TRDJ1, with D possibly matching TRDD3 (6 bases). Here the J gene was assigned by germline matching of the DNA, as TCRdb has none. Germline CDR1 is TSWWSYY and CDR2 is QGS. The CDR3 is 20 amino acids.

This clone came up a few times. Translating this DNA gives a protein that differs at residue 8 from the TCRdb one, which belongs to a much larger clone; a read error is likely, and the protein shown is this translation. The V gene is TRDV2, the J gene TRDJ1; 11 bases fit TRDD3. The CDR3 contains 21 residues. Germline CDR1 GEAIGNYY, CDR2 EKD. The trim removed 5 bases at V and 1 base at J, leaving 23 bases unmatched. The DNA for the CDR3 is TGTGCCTGTGGGCCCTTCCTCCTACTGGGGGATATTACGGCTGCCACCGATAAACTCATCTTT. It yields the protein CACGPFLLLGDITAATDKLIF.

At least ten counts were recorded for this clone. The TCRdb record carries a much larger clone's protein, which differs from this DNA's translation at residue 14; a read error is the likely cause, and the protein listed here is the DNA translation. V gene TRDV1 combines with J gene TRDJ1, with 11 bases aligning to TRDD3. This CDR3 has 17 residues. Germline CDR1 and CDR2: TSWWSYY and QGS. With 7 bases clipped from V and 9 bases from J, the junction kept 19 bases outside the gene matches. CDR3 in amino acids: CALVSYVDLLGDRELIF. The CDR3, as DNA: TGTGCTCTTGTTTCCTACGTTGACTTACTGGGGGATAGGGAACTCATCTTT.

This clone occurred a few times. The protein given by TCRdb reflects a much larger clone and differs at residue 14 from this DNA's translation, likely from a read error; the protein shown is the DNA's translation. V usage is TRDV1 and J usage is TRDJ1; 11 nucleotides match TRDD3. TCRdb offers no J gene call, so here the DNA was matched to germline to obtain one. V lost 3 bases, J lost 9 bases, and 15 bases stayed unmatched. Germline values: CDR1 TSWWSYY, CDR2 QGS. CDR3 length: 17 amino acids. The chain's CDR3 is CALGEGWGIRGEDELIF. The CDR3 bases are TGTGCTCTTGGGGAGGGGTGGGGGATACGAGGAGAGGATGAACTCATCTTT.

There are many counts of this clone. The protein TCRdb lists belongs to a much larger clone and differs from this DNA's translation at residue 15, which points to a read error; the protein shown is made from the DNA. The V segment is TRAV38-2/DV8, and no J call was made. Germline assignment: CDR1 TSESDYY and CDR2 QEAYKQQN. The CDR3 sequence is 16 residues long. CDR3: CAYRSAPLSWADKLTF. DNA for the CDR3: TGTGCTTATAGGAGCGCGCCCTTATCCTGGGCCGATAAACTCACCTTT.

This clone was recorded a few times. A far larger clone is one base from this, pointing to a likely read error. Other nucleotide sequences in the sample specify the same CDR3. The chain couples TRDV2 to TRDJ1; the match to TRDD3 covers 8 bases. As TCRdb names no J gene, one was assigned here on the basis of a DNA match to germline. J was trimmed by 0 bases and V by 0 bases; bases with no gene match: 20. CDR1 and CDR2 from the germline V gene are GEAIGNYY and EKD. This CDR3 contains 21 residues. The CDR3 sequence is CACDTVRDWGSPRSYTDKLIF. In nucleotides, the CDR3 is TGTGCCTGTGACACCGTAAGGGACTGGGGGTCACCACGGTCGTACACCGATAAACTCATCTTT.

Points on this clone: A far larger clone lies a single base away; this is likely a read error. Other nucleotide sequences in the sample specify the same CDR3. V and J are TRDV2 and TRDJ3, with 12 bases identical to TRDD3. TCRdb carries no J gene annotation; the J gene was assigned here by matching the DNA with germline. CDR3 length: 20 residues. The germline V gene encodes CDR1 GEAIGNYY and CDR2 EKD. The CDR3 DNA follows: TGTGCCTGTGACACGACGGAACTGGGGGATACCCCCTGGGACACCCGGCAGATGTTTTTC. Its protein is CACDTTELGDTPWDTRQMFF.

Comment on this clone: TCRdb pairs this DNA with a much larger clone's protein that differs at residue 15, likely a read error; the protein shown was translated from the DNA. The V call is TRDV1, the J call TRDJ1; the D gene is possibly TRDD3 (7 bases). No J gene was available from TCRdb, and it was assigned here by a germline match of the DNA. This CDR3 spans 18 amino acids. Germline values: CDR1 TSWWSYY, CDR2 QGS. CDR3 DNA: TGTGCTCTTGGGGAACTAATCCTACGTCTGGGGGGGACCGATGAACTCATCTTT. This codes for CALGELILRLGGTDELIF.

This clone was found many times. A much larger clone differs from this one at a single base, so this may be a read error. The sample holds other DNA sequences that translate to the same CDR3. The CDR3 is CALGEHCPYEVGDKSVDKLIF. The DNA of the CDR3 is TGTGCTCTTGGGGAACATTGCCCCTACGAGGTGGGGGACAAATCGGTCGATAAACTCATCTTT. V and J are TRDV1 and TRDJ1, with 7 bases matching TRDD3. CDR3 size: 21 residues. J lost 4 bases, V lost 1 base, and 24 bases had no gene match. Germline-derived CDR1 and CDR2 are TSWWSYY and QGS.

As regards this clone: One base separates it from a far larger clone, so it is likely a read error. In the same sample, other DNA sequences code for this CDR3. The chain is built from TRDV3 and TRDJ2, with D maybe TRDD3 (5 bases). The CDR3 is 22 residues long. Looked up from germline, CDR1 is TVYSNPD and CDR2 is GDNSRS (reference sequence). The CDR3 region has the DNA TGTGCCTTTCGAACCCGGTCAGTAGGGAGATTGGGGTACGATCGATTGACGGCACAACTCTTCTTT. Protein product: CAFRTRSVGRLGYDRLTAQLFF.

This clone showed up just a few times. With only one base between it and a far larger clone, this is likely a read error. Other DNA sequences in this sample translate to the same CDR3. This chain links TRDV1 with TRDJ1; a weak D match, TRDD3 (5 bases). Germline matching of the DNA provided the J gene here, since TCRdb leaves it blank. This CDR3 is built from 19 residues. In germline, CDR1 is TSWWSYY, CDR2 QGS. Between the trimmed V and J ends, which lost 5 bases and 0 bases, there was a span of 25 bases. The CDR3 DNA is TGTGCTCTTGGGAGACGTTCCAAACAGGTGGGGACCTACACCGATAAACTCATCTTT. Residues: CALGRRSKQVGTYTDKLIF.

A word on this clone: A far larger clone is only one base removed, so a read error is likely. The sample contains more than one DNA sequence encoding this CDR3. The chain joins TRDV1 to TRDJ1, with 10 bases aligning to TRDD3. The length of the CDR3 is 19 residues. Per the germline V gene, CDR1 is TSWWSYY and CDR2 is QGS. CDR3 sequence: CALGGATTGGSFYTDKLIF. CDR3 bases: TGTGCTCTTGGGGGGGCTACGACTGGGGGATCATTCTACACCGATAAACTTATCTTT.